This TCR beta chain was observed in a study of beta chain features in type 1 diabetes. About the study: On cell yields, gender and age, patients and healthy donors were similar. Overall study results and limits: People with Type 1 diabetes carried modestly yet significantly shorter TCRB CDR3s in all four CD4+ subsets. Any PCR bias toward short templates would affect both groups alike.

On this clone: Its antigen is unknown.

Sorting based on CD45RO/CCR7/CD25/CD127/CD95/CD27 separated CD4+ naive, central memory, regulatory and stem cell-like memory cells. V was cut by 3 bases and J by 0 bases, with 12 bases left in between. The CDR3 is 15 amino acids. Germline CDR1 ENHRY, CDR2 SYGVKD. All of the isolated RNA was reverse transcribed, so expressed TCRB transcripts were sequenced. Reads from naive, central memory and regulatory T cell samples averaged around 3.7 million. Produced via immunoSEQ multiplex PCR; TCRdb's table is partial and in-frame only. Among 150,000 to 200,000 clones listed, around 63% were seen once. Specimen: naive CD4+ T cells from blood. V is TRBV10-3 and J is TRBJ2-7, with D possibly being TRBD1 (6 bases). The receptor was derived from a man aged 25 to 40 with type 1 diabetes. DNA of the CDR3: TGTGCCATCAGTGATGACAGGATACTCTCCTACGAGCAGTACTTC. It encodes CAISDDRILSYEQYF.